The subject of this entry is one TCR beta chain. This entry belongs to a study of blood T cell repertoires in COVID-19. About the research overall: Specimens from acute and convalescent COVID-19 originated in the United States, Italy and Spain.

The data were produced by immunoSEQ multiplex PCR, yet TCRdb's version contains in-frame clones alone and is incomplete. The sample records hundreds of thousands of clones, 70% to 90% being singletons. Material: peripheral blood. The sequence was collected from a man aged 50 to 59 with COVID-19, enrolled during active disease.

The CDR3 DNA reads as TGTGCCAGCAGAGAGACCGGGGAGCTGTTTTTT. This codes for CASRETGELFF. This chain connects TRBV12-3 or TRBV12-4 to TRBJ2-2; D uncertain. Trimming took off 6 bases at V and 5 bases at J, with 4 bases between the two ends. The CDR3 is made up of 11 amino acids.